Below, one T cell receptor beta chain is given with its context. What it recognizes is unknown. The record originates from a study of a mutant IDH1 vaccine in newly diagnosed glioma. Turning to the study itself: Averaging roughly 40 years of age, treated patients were approximately 62% male and approximately 40% female. Standard pretreatment was either radiotherapy, temozolomide, or, for most, radiochemotherapy with temozolomide. General study points: Patients mounted vaccine-induced immune responses in almost 95% of cases.

Per the germline V gene, CDR1 is MNHEY and CDR2 is SVGAGI. This CDR3 spans 13 amino acids. Trimming stripped 2 bases from V and 3 bases from J, with 7 bases between. The table came from immunoSEQ multiplex PCR; TCRdb's copy has only in-frame clones and leaves some out. The sample has 70,000 to 95,000 clones, approximately 80% seen once; the top ten hold around 5.2%. Time point indicated: baseline, week 1 (first vaccination visit). Indicated treatment: pre-vaccination baseline after standard-of-care therapy. The study enrolled donors with new WHO grade 3 or 4 IDH1-mutant, ATRX-lost astrocytomas. The gene calls are TRBV6-5 and TRBJ1-1, with D possibly TRBD1 on 5 matching bases. The starting material was PBMCs, obtained from a glioma patient treated with radiotherapy, temozolomide or both. The TCR sequence derives from a middle-aged man with glioma. Some clones in this sample may be carry-over from other donors' samples. CDR3 coding DNA: TGTGCCAGCAGTTACGGGGCAGACACTGAAGCTTTCTTT. Amino acid sequence: CASSYGADTEAFF.